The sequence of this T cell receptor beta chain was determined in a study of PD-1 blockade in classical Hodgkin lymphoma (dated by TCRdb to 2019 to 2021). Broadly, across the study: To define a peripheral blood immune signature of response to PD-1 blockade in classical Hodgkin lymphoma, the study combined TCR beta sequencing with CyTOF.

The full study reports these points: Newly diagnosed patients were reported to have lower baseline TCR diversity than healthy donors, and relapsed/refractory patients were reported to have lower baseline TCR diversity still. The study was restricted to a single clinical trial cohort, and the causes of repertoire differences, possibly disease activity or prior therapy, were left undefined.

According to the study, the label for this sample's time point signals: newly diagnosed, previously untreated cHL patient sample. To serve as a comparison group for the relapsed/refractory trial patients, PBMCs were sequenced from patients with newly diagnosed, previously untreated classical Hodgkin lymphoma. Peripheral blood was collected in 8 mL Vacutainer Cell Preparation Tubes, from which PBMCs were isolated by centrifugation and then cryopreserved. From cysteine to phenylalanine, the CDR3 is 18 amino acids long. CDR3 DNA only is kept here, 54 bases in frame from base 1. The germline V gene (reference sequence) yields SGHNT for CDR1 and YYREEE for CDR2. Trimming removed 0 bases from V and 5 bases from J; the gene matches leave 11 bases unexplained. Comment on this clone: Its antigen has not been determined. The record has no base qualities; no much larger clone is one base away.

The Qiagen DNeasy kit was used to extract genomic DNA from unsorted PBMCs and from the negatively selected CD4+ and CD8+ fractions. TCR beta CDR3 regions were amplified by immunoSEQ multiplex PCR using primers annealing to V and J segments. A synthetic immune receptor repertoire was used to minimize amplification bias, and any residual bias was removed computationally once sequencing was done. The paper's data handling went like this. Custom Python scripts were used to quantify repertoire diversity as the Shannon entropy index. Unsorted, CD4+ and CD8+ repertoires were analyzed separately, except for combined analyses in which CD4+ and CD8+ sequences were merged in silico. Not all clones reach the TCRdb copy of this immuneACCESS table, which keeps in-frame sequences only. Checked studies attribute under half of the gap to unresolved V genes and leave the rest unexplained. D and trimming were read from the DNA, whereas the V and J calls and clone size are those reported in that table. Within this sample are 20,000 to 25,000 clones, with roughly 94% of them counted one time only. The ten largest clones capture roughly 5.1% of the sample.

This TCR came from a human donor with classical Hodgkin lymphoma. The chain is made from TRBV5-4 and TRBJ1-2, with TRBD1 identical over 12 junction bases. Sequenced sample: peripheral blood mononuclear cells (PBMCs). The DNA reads TGTGCCAGCAGCTTGGGTTCCGGGACAGGGGGCGGAAGGTATGGCTACACCTTC. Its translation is CASSLGSGTGGGRYGYTF.